This entry lists 4 T cell receptor beta chains sequenced from one sample in a study of patients and donors after allogeneic stem cell transplantation. Using its own MiXCR run on the RT-PCR reads, TCRdb lists one record per CDR3 protein. The table shows fewer than 25,000 distinct CDR3 sequences, with around 40% occurring only once. The specimen was blood, either unsorted or a sorted T cell fraction (not recorded which). The receptor set was obtained from a human donor who was either an allogeneic HSCT recipient or a stem cell or donor lymphocyte infusion donor (not recorded which). It is not recorded whose cells these are; they may come from a transplant donor.

This clonotype has at least ten counts. The chain links TRBV27 to TRBJ2-3; the D gene is possibly TRBD2 (6 bases). The CDR3 is 14 residues long. Trimming took off 6 bases at V and 5 bases at J, with 15 bases between the two ends. The germline gives CDR1 MNHEY, CDR2 SMNVEV (reference sequence). The CDR3 bases are TGTGCCAGCAGCACCGGGACTTACGGAGATACGCAGTATTTT. Translating gives CASSTGTYGDTQYF.

The J gene is TRBJ1-1, the V gene TRBV12-3 or TRBV12-4; 11 positions match TRBD1. CDR3 length equals 16 residues. The V gene end was trimmed by 8 bases and the J gene end by 2 bases; junction bases not matched to a gene: 10. The CDR3 spells CASDRGQGGRNTEAFF. CDR3 in DNA: TGTGCCAGCGACAGGGGACAGGGGGGGAGAAACACTGAAGCTTTCTTT.

CDR3 in amino acids: CASSLRQGVNYEQYF. CDR3 nucleotides: TGTGCCAGCAGTTTAAGGCAGGGGGTAAACTACGAGCAGTACTTC. V gene TRBV12-3 or TRBV12-4 combines with J gene TRBJ2-7, with TRBD1 matching 7 bases. J gave up 3 bases and V 2 bases, and 7 bases lay outside the gene matches. The CDR3 loop spans 15 amino acids.

This clonotype was counted between two and nine times. The chain links TRBV3-1 to TRBJ2-7; TRBD1 agrees at 10 bases. With 4 bases clipped from V and 1 base from J, the junction kept 7 bases outside the gene matches. Germline values: CDR1 LGHDT, CDR2 YNNKEL (reference sequence). There are 16 residues in the CDR3. CDR3 loop: CASSRRTGGGSYEQYF. The CDR3 region has the DNA TGTGCCAGCAGCCGCCGGACAGGGGGAGGTTCCTACGAGCAGTACTTC.